Sequencing of this T cell receptor beta chain was carried out in a study of blood T cell repertoires in COVID-19. TCRdb's table, derived via immunoSEQ multiplex PCR, lists solely in-frame clones and lacks some. Here the sample spans some 160,000 clones, roughly 77% being singletons. Deletions cut 3 bases from V and 4 bases from J, with 14 bases between. The germline gives CDR1 MNHNS, CDR2 SASEGT. This CDR3 is built from 15 residues. The gene calls are TRBV6-1 and TRBJ2-3; a weak D match, TRBD2 (6 bases). Material for sequencing was peripheral blood. This TCR came from a man aged 65-85 years with active or convalescent COVID-19. CDR3 bases: TGTGCCAGCAGTGACGGACTAAGGGCGCCAGATACGCAGTATTTT. Amino acids: CASSDGLRAPDTQYF.